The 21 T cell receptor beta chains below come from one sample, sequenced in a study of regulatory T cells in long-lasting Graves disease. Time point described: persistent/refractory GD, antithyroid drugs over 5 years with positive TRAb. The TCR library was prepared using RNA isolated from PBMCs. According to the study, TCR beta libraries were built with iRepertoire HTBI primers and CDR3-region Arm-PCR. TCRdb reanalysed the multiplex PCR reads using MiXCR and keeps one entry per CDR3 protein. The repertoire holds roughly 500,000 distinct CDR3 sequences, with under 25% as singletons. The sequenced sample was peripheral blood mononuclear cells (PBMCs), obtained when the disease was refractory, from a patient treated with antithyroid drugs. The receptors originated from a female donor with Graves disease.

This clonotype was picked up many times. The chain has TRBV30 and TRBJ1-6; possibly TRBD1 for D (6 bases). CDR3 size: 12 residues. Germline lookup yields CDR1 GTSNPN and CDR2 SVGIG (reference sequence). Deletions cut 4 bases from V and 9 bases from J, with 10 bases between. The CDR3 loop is CAWNRDFSPLHF. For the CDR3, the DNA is TGTGCCTGGAACAGGGATTTTTCACCCCTCCACTTT.

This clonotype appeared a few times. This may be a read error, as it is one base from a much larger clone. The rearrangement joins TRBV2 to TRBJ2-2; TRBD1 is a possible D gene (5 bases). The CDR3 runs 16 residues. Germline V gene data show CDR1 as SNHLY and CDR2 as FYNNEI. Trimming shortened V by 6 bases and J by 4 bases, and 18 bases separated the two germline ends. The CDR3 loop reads CASSYTTAASTGELFF. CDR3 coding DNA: TGTGCCAGCAGCTATACGACAGCCGCGAGCACCGGGGAGCTGTTTTTT.

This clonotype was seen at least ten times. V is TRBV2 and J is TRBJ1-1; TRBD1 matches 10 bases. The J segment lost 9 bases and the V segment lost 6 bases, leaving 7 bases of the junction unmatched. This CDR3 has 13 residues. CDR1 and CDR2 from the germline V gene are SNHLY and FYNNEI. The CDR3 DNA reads TGTGCCAGCAGCCAGGACAGGGGGGATCAAGCTTTCTTT. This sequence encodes CASSQDRGDQAFF.

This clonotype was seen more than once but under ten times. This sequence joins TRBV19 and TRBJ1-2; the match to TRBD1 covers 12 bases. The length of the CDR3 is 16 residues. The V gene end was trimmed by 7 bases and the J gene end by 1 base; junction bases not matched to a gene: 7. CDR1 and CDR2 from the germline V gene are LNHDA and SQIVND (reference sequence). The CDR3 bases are TGTGCCAGTACCTCTCGGGACAGGGGGCTTAACTATGGCTACACCTTC. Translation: CASTSRDRGLNYGYTF.

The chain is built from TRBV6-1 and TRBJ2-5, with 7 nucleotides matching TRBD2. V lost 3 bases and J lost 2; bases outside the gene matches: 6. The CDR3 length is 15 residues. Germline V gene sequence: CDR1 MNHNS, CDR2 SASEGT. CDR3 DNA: TGTGCCAGCAGTGAGGCTAGCGGAGAGCAAGAGACCCAGTACTTC. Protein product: CASSEASGEQETQYF.

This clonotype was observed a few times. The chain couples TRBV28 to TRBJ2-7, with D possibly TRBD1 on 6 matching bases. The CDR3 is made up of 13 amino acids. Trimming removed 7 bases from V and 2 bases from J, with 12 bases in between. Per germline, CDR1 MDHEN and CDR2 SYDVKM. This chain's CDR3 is CASTPGHPYEQYF. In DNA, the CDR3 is TGTGCCAGCACTCCGGGACATCCCTACGAGCAGTACTTC.

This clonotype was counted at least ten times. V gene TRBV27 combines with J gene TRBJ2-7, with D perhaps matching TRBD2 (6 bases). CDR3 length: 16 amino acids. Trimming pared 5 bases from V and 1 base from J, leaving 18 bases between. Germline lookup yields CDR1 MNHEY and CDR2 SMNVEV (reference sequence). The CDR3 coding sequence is TGTGCCAGCAGTCCCCTACCAGCGGGTCAGTCCTACGAGCAGTACTTC. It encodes CASSPLPAGQSYEQYF.

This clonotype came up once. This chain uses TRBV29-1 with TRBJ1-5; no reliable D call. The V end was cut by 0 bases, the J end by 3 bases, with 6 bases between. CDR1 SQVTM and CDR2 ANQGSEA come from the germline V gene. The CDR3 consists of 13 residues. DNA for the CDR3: TGCAGCGTTGAAGATGGGTTCAATCAGCCCCAGCATTTT. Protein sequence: CSVEDGFNQPQHF. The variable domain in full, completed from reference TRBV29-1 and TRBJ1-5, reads SAVISQKPSRDICQRGTSLTIQCQVDSQVTMMFWYRQQPGQSLTLIATANQGSEATYESGFVIDKFPISRPNLTFSTLTVSNMSPEDSSIYLCSVEDGFNQPQHFGDGTRLSIL.

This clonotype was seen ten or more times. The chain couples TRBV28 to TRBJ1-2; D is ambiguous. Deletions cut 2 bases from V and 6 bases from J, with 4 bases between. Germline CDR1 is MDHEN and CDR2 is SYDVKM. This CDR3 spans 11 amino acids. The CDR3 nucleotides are TGTGCCAGCAGTTTAGGGAATGGCTACACCTTC. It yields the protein CASSLGNGYTF.

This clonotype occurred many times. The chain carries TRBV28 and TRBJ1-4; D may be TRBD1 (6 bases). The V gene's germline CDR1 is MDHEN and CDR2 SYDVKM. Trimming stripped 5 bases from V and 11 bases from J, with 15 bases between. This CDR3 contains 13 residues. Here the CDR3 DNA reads TGTGCCAGCAGTCAAGCCACAGGGAGTAAACTGTTTTTT. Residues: CASSQATGSKLFF.

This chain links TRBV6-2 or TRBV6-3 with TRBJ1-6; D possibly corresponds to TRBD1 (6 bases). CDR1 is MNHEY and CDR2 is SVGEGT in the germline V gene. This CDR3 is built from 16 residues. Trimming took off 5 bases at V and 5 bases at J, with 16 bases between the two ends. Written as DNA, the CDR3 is TGTGCCAGCAGTCCCGGGGGGGCAAAAAATAATTCACCCCTCCACTTT. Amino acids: CASSPGGAKNNSPLHF.

In DNA, the CDR3 is TGTGCCAGCAAAGACAGCTCCTACGAGCAGTACTTC. This sequence encodes CASKDSSYEQYF. This rearrangement joins TRBV28 to TRBJ2-7; the D gene is possibly TRBD1 (5 bases). The CDR3 length is 12 residues. The V end lost 7 bases, the J end lost 0 bases, and 7 bases lay between the germline ends. Per the germline V gene, CDR1 is MDHEN and CDR2 is SYDVKM.

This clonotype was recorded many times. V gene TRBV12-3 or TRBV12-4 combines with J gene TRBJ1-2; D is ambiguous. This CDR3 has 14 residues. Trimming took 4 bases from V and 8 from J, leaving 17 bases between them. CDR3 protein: CASSYKDGPEGYTF. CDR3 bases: TGTGCCAGCAGTTATAAGGACGGTCCCGAGGGCTACACCTTC.

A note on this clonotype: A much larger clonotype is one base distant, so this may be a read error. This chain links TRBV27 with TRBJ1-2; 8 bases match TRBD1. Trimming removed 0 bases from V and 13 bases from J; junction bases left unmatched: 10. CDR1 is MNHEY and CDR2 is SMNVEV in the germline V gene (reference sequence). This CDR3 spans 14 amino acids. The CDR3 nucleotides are TGTGCCAGCAGTTTATCGCGGACAGGGCCAGTCTGCACCTTC. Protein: CASSLSRTGPVCTF.

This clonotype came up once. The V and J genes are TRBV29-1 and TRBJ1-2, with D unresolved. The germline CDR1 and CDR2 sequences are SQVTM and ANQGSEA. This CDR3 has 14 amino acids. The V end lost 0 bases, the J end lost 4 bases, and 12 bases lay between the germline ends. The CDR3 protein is CSVEDLMLGYGYTF. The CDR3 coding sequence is TGCAGCGTTGAAGATCTTATGCTCGGCTATGGCTACACCTTC.

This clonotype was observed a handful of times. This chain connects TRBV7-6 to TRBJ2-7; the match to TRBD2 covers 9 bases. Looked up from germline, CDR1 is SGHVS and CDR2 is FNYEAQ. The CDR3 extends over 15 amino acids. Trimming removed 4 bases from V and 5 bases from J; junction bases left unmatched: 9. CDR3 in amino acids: CASSSLAGAAHEQYF. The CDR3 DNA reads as TGTGCCAGCAGCTCGTTAGCGGGGGCGGCCCACGAGCAGTACTTC.

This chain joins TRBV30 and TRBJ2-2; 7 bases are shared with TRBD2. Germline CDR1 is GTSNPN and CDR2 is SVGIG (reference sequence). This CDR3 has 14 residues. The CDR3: CAARGFQGTGELFF. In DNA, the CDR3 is TGTGCTGCGCGGGGGTTCCAAGGTACCGGGGAGCTGTTTTTT.

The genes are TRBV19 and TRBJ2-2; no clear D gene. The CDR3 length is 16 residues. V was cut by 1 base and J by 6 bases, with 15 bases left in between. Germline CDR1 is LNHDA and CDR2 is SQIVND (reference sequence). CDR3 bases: TGTGCCAGTAGTATAGCTTACAACGATCCGTCCGGGGAGCTGTTTTTT. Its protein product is CASSIAYNDPSGELFF.

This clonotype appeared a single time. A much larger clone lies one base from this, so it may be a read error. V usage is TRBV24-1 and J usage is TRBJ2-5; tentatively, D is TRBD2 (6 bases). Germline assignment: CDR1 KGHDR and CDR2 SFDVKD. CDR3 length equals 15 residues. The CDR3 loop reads CATGDLRGLSETQYF. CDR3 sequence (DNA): TGTGCCACCGGTGATTTGAGGGGACTCTCGGAGACCCAGTACTTC.

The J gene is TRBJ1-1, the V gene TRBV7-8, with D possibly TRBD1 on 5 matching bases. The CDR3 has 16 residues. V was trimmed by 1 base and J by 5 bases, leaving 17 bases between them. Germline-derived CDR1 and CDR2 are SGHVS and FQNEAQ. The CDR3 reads CASSLGTGQWGTEAFF. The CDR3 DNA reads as TGTGCCAGCAGCTTAGGGACGGGGCAGTGGGGGACTGAAGCTTTCTTT.

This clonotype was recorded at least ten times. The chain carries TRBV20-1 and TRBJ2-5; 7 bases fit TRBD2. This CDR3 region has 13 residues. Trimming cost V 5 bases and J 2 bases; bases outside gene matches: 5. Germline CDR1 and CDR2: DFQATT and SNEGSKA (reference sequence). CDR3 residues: CSAEGLEQETQYF. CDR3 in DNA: TGCAGTGCTGAAGGACTAGAGCAAGAGACCCAGTACTTC.